The rows below give T cell receptor beta chains drawn from one sample of a study of post-analysis software for immune sequencing data. One entry per CDR3 protein, called by TCRdb with MiXCR from the PCR reads. Found here are 600,000 to 700,000 distinct CDR3 sequences, around 60% of them singletons; the top ten hold approximately 11%. The sequencing input was blood. Receptors originate from a girl aged 2 to 10 with multiple sclerosis. Both conserved end residues are part of each CDR3. Each record gives: J gene, CDR3 length, V gene, CDR3 protein.

J gene: TRBJ2-7; CDR3 length: 14; V gene: TRBV13; CDR3 protein: CASSLGWESYEQYF
J gene: TRBJ1-2; CDR3 length: 12; V gene: TRBV5-1; CDR3 protein: CASTLGNYGYTF
J gene: TRBJ2-3; CDR3 length: 15; V gene: TRBV19; CDR3 protein: CAGSTLARTTDTQYF
J gene: TRBJ2-2; CDR3 length: 18; V gene: TRBV6-5; CDR3 protein: CASSFNANRAQNTGELFF
J gene: TRBJ1-1; CDR3 length: 13; V gene: TRBV29-1; CDR3 protein: CSVGTDSNTEAFF
J gene: TRBJ1-5; CDR3 length: 15; V gene: TRBV5-5; CDR3 protein: CASSLVGTANQPQHF
J gene: TRBJ2-3; CDR3 length: 16; V gene: TRBV27; CDR3 protein: CASSLTQAPGTDTQYF
J gene: -; CDR3 length: 12; V gene: TRBV20-1; CDR3 protein: CSARQGQETQFF
J gene: TRBJ1-2; CDR3 length: 14; V gene: TRBV4-1; CDR3 protein: CASSSGQGNYGYTF
J gene: TRBJ2-1; CDR3 length: 17; V gene: TRBV5-1; CDR3 protein: CASSWGLVGWEYNEQFF
J gene: -; CDR3 length: 13; V gene: TRBV7-8; CDR3 protein: CASSAGRPSEQYF
J gene: TRBJ2-3; CDR3 length: 15; V gene: TRBV5-1; CDR3 protein: CASSLERGVTDTQYF
J gene: TRBJ2-1; CDR3 length: 11; V gene: TRBV29-1; CDR3 protein: CGVDTSNEQFF
J gene: TRBJ2-1; CDR3 length: 14; V gene: TRBV20-1; CDR3 protein: CSAPAGGRNNEQFF
J gene: TRBJ1-4; CDR3 length: 14; V gene: TRBV4-2; CDR3 protein: CASSQDLGLEKLFF
J gene: TRBJ2-7; CDR3 length: 16; V gene: TRBV5-6; CDR3 protein: CASRLQGGGRSYEQCF
J gene: TRBJ2-7; CDR3 length: 15; V gene: TRBV20-1; CDR3 protein: CSAKAQAGVAYEQYF
J gene: TRBJ2-7; CDR3 length: 14; V gene: TRBV25-1; CDR3 protein: CASSACRETDEQYF
J gene: TRBJ2-5; CDR3 length: 16; V gene: TRBV4-2; CDR3 protein: CASSPRVAGDPGEQYF
J gene: TRBJ2-3; CDR3 length: 14; V gene: TRBV4-2; CDR3 protein: CASSQGGGTDTQYF
J gene: -; CDR3 length: 15; V gene: TRBV7-9; CDR3 protein: CVSSATRDREHEQYF
J gene: TRBJ1-6; CDR3 length: 16; V gene: TRBV28; CDR3 protein: CASSFTTGQGGSPLHF
J gene: TRBJ2-1; CDR3 length: 13; V gene: TRBV7-9; CDR3 protein: CASSPSAHGEQFF
J gene: TRBJ2-5; CDR3 length: 14; V gene: TRBV5-1; CDR3 protein: CASTPDRGTETQYF
J gene: TRBJ2-1; CDR3 length: 15; V gene: TRBV5-1; CDR3 protein: CATNSGGAKDNEQFF
J gene: TRBJ2-1; CDR3 length: 17; V gene: TRBV20-1; CDR3 protein: CSAAGLGQPLIVDEQFF
J gene: TRBJ2-3; CDR3 length: 13; V gene: TRBV20-1; CDR3 protein: CSARPHNTDTQYF
J gene: TRBJ1-4; CDR3 length: 14; V gene: TRBV7-2; CDR3 protein: CASSLSPAGEKLFF
J gene: TRBJ2-3; CDR3 length: 14; V gene: TRBV6-6; CDR3 protein: CASSSRGAGDTQYF
J gene: TRBJ2-6; CDR3 length: 17; V gene: TRBV5-1; CDR3 protein: CASSFTARGRGANVLTF
J gene: TRBJ2-7; CDR3 length: 16; V gene: TRBV11-3; CDR3 protein: CASSSSRGGLWNEQYF
J gene: TRBJ2-1; CDR3 length: 15; V gene: TRBV24-1; CDR3 protein: CAASDSLTVNNEQFF
J gene: TRBJ2-2; CDR3 length: 17; V gene: TRBV6-1; CDR3 protein: CASSEAGLAGSTGELFF
J gene: TRBJ2-7; CDR3 length: 18; V gene: TRBV12-3/TRBV12-4; CDR3 protein: CASSPPNLLAGVSYEQYF
J gene: TRBJ2-1; CDR3 length: 17; V gene: TRBV12-3/TRBV12-4; CDR3 protein: CASSPPGLAGGLNEQFF